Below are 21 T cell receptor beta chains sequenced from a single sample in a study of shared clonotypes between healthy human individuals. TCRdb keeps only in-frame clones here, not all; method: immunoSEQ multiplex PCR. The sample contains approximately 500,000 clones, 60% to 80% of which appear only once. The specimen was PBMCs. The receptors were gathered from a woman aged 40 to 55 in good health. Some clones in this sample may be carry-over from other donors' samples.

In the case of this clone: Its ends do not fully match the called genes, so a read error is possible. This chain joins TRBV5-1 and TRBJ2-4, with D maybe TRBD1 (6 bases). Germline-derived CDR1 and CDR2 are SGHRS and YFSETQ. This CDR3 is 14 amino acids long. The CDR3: CASSVTGAQNIQYF. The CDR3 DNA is TGCGCCAGCAGCGTGACAGGAGCCCAAAACATTCAGTACTTC.

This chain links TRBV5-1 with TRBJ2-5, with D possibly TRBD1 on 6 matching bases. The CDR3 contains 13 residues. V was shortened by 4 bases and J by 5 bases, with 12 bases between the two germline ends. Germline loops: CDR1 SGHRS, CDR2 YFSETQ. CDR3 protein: CASSKERGETQYF. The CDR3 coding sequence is TGCGCCAGCAGCAAGGAGAGGGGGGAGACCCAGTACTTC.

The CDR3 DNA is TGTGCCGGAGGGGGCAGGGTCGGTGGCTACACCTTC. Its translation is CAGGGRVGGYTF. V and J are TRBV28 and TRBJ1-2; 7 positions match TRBD1. V lost 11 bases to trimming and J lost 7 bases; unmatched junction nucleotides: 10. Germline loops: CDR1 MDHEN, CDR2 SYDVKM. CDR3 size: 12 residues.

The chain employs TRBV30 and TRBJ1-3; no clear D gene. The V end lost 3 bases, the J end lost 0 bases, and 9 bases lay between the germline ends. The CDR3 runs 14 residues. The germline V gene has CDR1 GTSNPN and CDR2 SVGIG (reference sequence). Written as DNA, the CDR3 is TGTGCCTGGAGGGGGTGGAGCTCTGGAAACACCATATATTTT. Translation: CAWRGWSSGNTIYF.

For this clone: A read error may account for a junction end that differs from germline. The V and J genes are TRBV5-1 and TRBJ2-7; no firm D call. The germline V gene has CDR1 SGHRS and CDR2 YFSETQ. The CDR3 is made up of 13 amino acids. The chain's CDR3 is CASGLASAYEQYF. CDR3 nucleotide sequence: TGCGCCAGCGGCTTGGCGTCAGCCTACGAGCAGTACTTC.

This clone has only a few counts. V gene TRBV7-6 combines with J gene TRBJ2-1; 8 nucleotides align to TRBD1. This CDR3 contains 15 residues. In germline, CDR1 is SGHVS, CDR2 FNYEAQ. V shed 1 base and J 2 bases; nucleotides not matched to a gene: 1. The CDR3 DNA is TGTGCCAGCAGCTTAGAACAGGGGGCCTACAATGAGCAGTTCTTC. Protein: CASSLEQGAYNEQFF.

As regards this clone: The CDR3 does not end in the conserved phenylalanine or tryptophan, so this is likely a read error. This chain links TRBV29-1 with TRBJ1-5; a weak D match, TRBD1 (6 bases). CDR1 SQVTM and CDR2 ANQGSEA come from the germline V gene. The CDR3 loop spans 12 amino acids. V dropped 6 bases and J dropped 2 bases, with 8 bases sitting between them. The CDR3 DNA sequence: TGCAGCGTGTCAGGGGGCAATCAGCCCCAGCATCTT. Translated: CSVSGGNQPQHL.

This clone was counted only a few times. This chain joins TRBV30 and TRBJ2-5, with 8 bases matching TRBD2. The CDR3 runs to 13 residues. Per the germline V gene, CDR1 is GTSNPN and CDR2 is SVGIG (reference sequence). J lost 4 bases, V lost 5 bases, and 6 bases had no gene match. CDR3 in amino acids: CAWDRRGGETQYF. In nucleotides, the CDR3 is TGTGCCTGGGACCGCCGGGGGGGAGAGACCCAGTACTTC.

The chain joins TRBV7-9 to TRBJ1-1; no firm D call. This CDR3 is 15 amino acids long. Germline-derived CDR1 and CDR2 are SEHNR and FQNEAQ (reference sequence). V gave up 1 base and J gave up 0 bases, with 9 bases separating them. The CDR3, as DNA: TGTGCCAGCAGCTTAGGGTCGGCGATGAACACTGAAGCTTTCTTT. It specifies CASSLGSAMNTEAFF.

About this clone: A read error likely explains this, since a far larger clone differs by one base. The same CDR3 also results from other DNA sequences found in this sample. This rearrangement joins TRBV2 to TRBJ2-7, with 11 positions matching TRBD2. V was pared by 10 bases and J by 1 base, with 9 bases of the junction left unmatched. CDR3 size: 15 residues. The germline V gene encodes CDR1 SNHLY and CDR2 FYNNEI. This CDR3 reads CATPGASGRSYEQYF. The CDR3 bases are TGTGCCACGCCCGGGGCTAGCGGGAGGTCCTACGAGCAGTACTTC.

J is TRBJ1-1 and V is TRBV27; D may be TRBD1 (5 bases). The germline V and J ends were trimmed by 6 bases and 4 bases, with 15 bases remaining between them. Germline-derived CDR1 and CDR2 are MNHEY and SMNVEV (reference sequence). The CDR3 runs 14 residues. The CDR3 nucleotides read TGTGCCAGCAGACCGCGCGACGGGACCACTGAAGCTTTCTTT. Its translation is CASRPRDGTTEAFF.

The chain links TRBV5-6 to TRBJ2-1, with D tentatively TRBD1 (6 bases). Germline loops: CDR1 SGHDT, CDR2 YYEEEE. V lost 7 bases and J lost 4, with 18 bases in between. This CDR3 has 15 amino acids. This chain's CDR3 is CASPSQGHRYNEQFF. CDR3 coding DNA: TGTGCCAGCCCTTCACAGGGCCACCGTTACAATGAGCAGTTCTTC.

The CDR3 nucleotides read TGTGCCAGCAGCCTACGGACAGGGGAAACCTATGGCTACACCTTC. This gives the protein CASSLRTGETYGYTF. The chain recombines TRBV5-5 with TRBJ1-2; 9 bases align to TRBD1. Losses at the gene ends were 4 bases for V and 4 bases for J; bases not matched to a gene: 8. The CDR3 extends over 15 amino acids. The germline CDR1 and CDR2 sequences are SGHKS and YYEKEE (reference sequence).

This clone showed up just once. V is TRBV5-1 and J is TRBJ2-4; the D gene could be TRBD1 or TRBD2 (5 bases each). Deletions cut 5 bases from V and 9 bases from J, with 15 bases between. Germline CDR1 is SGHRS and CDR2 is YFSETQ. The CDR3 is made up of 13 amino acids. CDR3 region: CASRGDATPIQYF. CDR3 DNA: TGCGCCAGCAGGGGGGACGCAACACCCATTCAGTACTTC.

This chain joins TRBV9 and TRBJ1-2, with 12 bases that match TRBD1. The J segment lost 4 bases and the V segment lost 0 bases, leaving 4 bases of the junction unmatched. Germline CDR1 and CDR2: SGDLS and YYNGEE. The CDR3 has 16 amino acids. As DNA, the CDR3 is TGTGCCAGCAGCGTAGCTGAGGGACAGGGGGCCTATGGCTACACCTTC. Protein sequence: CASSVAEGQGAYGYTF. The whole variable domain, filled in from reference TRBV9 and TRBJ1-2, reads DSGVTQTPKHLITATGQRVTLRCSPRSGDLSVYWYQQSLDQGLQFLIQYYNGEERAKGNILERFSAQQFPDLHSELNLSSLELGDSALYFCASSVAEGQGAYGYTFGSGTRLTVV.

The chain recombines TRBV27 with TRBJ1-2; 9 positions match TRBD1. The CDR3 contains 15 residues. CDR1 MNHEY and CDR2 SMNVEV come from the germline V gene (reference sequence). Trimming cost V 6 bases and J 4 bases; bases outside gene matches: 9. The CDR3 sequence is CASSRLRDRAYGYTF. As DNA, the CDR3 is TGTGCCAGCAGCCGCCTCCGGGACAGGGCCTATGGCTACACCTTC.

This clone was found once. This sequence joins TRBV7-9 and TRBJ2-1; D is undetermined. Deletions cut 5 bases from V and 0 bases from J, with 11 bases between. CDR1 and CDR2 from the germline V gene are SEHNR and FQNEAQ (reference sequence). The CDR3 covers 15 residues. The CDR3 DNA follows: TGTGCCAGCAGCCCTTTGGATCGCTCCTACAATGAGCAGTTCTTC. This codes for CASSPLDRSYNEQFF. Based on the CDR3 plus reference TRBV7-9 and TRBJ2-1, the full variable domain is DTGVSQNPRHKITKRGQNVTFRCDPISEHNRLYWYRQTLGQGPEFLTYFQNEAQLEKSRLLSDRFSAERPKGSFSTLEIQRTEQGDSAMYLCASSPLDRSYNEQFFGPGTRLTVL.

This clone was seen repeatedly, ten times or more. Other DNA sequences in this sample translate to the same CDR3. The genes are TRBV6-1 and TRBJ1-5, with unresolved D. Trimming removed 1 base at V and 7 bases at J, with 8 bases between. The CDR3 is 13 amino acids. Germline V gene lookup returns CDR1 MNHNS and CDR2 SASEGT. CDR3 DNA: TGTGCCAGCAGTGAAGGTGGGCGACAGCCCCAGCATTTT. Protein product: CASSEGGRQPQHF.

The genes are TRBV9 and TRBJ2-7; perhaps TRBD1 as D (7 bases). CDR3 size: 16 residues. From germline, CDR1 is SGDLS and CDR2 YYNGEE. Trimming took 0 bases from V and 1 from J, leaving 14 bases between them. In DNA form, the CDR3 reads TGTGCCAGCAGCGTAGCTGGAGGGACAGCTTCCTACGAGCAGTACTTC. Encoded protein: CASSVAGGTASYEQYF.

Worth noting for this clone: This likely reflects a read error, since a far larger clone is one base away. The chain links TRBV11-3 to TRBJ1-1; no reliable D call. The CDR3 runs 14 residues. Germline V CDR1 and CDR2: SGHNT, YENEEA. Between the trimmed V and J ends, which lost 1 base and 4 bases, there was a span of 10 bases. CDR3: CASSLGTESTEAFF. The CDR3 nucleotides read TGTGCCAGCAGCTTAGGGACGGAGAGCACTGAAGCTTTCTTT.

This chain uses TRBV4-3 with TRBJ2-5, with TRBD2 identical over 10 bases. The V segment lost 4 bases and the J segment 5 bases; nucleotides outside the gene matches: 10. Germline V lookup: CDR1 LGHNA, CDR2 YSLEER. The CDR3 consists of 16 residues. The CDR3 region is CASSRNLAGESETQYF. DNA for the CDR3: TGCGCCAGCAGCCGCAATCTAGCGGGAGAAAGTGAGACCCAGTACTTC.